The next 26 T cell receptor beta chains were all read from a single sample in a study of CD8+ T cells in alopecia areata. Treatment meaning: oral pan-JAK inhibitor, 5-10 mg twice daily. Researchers took lesional scalp punch biopsies and peripheral blood from people who were alopecia areata patients. It was cDNA, reverse transcribed from extracted RNA, that served as the sequencing template. Here immunoSEQ multiplex PCR was the method, and the copy in TCRdb shows in-frame clones only, minus some. This sample has over 15,000 clones, with around 50% found just once. Here the sequenced sample was skin, taken at week 4, from a patient treated with tofacitinib. The receptor set was obtained from a human donor with alopecia areata.

This clone has just a few counts. The chain has TRBV4-1 and TRBJ2-7; D is undetermined. The germline CDR1 and CDR2 sequences are MGHRA and YSYEKL. The CDR3 covers 15 residues. Trimming removed 0 bases at V and 2 bases at J, with 11 bases between. The CDR3 region has the DNA TGCGCCAGCAGCCAAGATAGGCACCCCACCTACGAGCAGTACTTC. It codes for CASSQDRHPTYEQYF.

The chain has TRBV7-2 and TRBJ1-1, with a weak D call TRBD1 (6 bases). Deletions cut 6 bases from V and 4 bases from J, with 24 bases between. Germline V lookup: CDR1 SGHTA, CDR2 FQGNSA. CDR3 length: 17 residues. The CDR3 DNA sequence: TGTGCCAGCAGAAGAAGGGACGGTGTGAGGGGGAGCACTGAAGCTTTCTTT. Translation gives CASRRRDGVRGSTEAFF. Supplemented by reference TRBV7-2 and TRBJ1-1, the full variable domain reads GAGVSQSPSNKVTEKGKDVELRCDPISGHTALYWYRQSLGQGLEFLIYFQGNSAPDKSGLPSDRFSAERTGGSVSTLTIQRTQQEDSAVYLCASRRRDGVRGSTEAFFGQGTRLTVV.

This clone was detected only a few times. The chain is built from TRBV19 and TRBJ1-6, with TRBD1 as a possible D gene (5 bases). V lost 6 bases and J 5 bases, leaving 23 bases between the germline ends. Germline V lookup: CDR1 LNHDA, CDR2 SQIVND (reference sequence). This CDR3 contains 18 residues. CDR3 DNA: TGTGCCAGTAGCCGGAGCAGTACGGCTGACAGCAATAATTCACCCCTCCACTTT. Amino acid sequence: CASSRSSTADSNNSPLHF. The entire variable domain, with the rest obtained from reference TRBV19 and TRBJ1-6, is as follows: DGGITQSPKYLFRKEGQNVTLSCEQNLNHDAMYWYRQDPGQGLRLIYYSQIVNDFQKGDIAEGYSVSREKKESFPLTVTSAQKNPTAFYLCASSRSSTADSNNSPLHFGNGTRLTVT.

This chain links TRBV28 with TRBJ1-1, with 7 nucleotides matching TRBD1. Germline V gene data show CDR1 as MDHEN and CDR2 as SYDVKM. This CDR3 is built from 15 residues. With V trimmed by 4 bases and J by 0 bases, 5 bases remained unmatched. CDR3: CASSSSGTVNTEAFF. The CDR3 bases are TGTGCCAGCAGTTCCTCCGGGACAGTGAACACTGAAGCTTTCTTT.

The genes are TRBV6-5 and TRBJ2-7; D not certain. Germline lookup yields CDR1 MNHEY and CDR2 SVGAGI. The CDR3 runs 11 residues. V lost 7 bases to trimming and J lost 6 bases, with 10 bases between them. The CDR3 region has the DNA TGTGCCAGCAACTCGGGCGGCGAGCAGTACTTC. It yields the protein CASNSGGEQYF.

This clone occurred a few times. The chain joins TRBV29-1 to TRBJ2-7; D may be TRBD1 (5 bases). Germline V CDR1 and CDR2: SQVTM, ANQGSEA. The CDR3 has 15 amino acids. Trimming left V 6 bases short and J 5 bases short, with 23 bases between. The CDR3 is CSVALGRLSGHEQYF. CDR3 coding DNA: TGCAGCGTAGCTCTGGGGCGGCTCAGTGGCCACGAGCAGTACTTC.

This clone has a handful of counts. CDR3 protein: CASSLRTVTLGTEAFF. The CDR3 region has the DNA TGTGCCAGCAGCCTCAGGACAGTGACTTTGGGCACTGAAGCTTTCTTT. This chain uses TRBV16 with TRBJ1-1, with D perhaps matching TRBD1 (6 bases). Trimming cost V 4 bases and J 4 bases, with 19 bases left between them. This CDR3 region has 16 residues. Germline V lookup: CDR1 KGHSY, CDR2 FQNENV.

The CDR3 reads CASAREGADTQYF. The CDR3 DNA follows: TGTGCCAGCGCCCGGGAGGGAGCAGATACGCAGTATTTT. The V call is TRBV6-5, the J call TRBJ2-3; TRBD2 matches at 8 bases. The germline V gene encodes CDR1 MNHEY and CDR2 SVGAGI. V was clipped by 8 bases and J by 4 bases; unmatched bases: 5. This CDR3 spans 13 amino acids.

The chain joins TRBV29-1 to TRBJ2-5, with a tentative D call TRBD1 (6 bases). V lost 4 bases and J 2 bases, leaving 26 bases between the germline ends. Germline V gene sequence: CDR1 SQVTM, CDR2 ANQGSEA. This CDR3 comprises 18 residues. Here the CDR3 reads CSVVRQGQLVSRQETQYF. The CDR3 DNA sequence: TGCAGCGTTGTTAGGCAAGGACAGTTGGTTTCCCGGCAAGAGACCCAGTACTTC. Using reference TRBV29-1 and TRBJ2-5 for the parts outside the CDR3, the full variable domain is SAVISQKPSRDICQRGTSLTIQCQVDSQVTMMFWYRQQPGQSLTLIATANQGSEATYESGFVIDKFPISRPNLTFSTLTVSNMSPEDSSIYLCSVVRQGQLVSRQETQYFGPGTRLLVL.

The V call is TRBV27, the J call TRBJ1-3; no clear D. This CDR3 is 14 amino acids long. Trimming took off 7 bases at V and 4 bases at J, with 14 bases between the two ends. The germline V gene encodes CDR1 MNHEY and CDR2 SMNVEV (reference sequence). The CDR3 DNA is TGTGCCAGCACCTGGGGAGGAGCCGGAAACACCATATATTTT. Amino acids: CASTWGGAGNTIYF.

CDR3 sequence: CASSDFRGTPDTGELFF. The CDR3 DNA sequence: TGTGCCAGCAGTGACTTTCGAGGGACACCAGACACCGGGGAGCTGTTTTTT. This chain uses TRBV6-1 with TRBJ2-2, with D perhaps matching TRBD1 (6 bases). The CDR3 is made up of 17 amino acids. The germline V gene has CDR1 MNHNS and CDR2 SASEGT. Deletions cut 3 bases from V and 3 bases from J, with 17 bases between.

The chain combines TRBV7-2 with TRBJ2-1, with D perhaps matching TRBD2 (5 bases). The CDR3 contains 17 residues. Trimming removed 1 base from V and 4 bases from J, with 17 bases in between. Per germline, CDR1 SGHTA and CDR2 FQGNSA. CDR3 in DNA: TGTGCCAGCAGCTTAGTGACGAGGGTAACCAATTACAATGAGCAGTTCTTC. It is translated as CASSLVTRVTNYNEQFF.

This chain links TRBV5-8 with TRBJ1-5, with D hard to call. Trimming removed 3 bases from V and 4 bases from J, with 14 bases in between. The germline V gene encodes CDR1 SGHTS and CDR2 YDEGEE. The CDR3 has 15 residues. The CDR3 region is CASSSRRTGNQPQHF. The CDR3 nucleotides are TGTGCCAGCAGCTCCCGCCGGACGGGGAATCAGCCCCAGCATTTT.

The J gene is TRBJ1-2, the V gene TRBV4-1; D might be TRBD1 (5 bases). Deletions cut 0 bases from V and 4 bases from J, with 9 bases between. CDR1 MGHRA and CDR2 YSYEKL come from the germline V gene. The CDR3 is made up of 14 amino acids. CDR3 sequence: CASSQDRDRYGYTF. CDR3 sequence (DNA): TGCGCCAGCAGCCAAGATCGGGACCGCTATGGCTACACCTTC.

About this clone: A junction end diverges from the germline sequence, so it may reflect a read error. The chain is built from TRBV13 and TRBJ1-2; D is uncertain. Looked up from germline, CDR1 is PRHDT and CDR2 is FYEKMQ (reference sequence). This CDR3 comprises 14 residues. The DNA for the CDR3 is TGTGCCAGCAGCTTGTTAACACCAAGTTGGTTTGGGCTCTTC. Residues: CASSLLTPSWFGLF.

This chain joins TRBV27 and TRBJ2-1, with 10 nucleotides matching TRBD2. J gave up 8 bases and V 2 bases, and 12 bases lay outside the gene matches. Germline V lookup: CDR1 MNHEY, CDR2 SMNVEV (reference sequence). The CDR3 spans 17 residues. The CDR3 is CASSLSRVERGGHEQFF. The CDR3 bases are TGTGCCAGCAGTTTAAGTCGAGTGGAGCGGGGGGGCCATGAGCAGTTCTTC.

This chain joins TRBV16 and TRBJ2-1; D unresolved. The V end was cut by 3 bases, the J end by 4 bases, with 1 base between. CDR1 and CDR2 (germline): KGHSY, FQNENV. The CDR3 is made up of 11 amino acids. The CDR3 DNA is TGTGCCAGCAGCCAGTACAATGAGCAGTTCTTC. It yields the protein CASSQYNEQFF.

The chain links TRBV7-2 to TRBJ2-7, with 11 bases that match TRBD2. The CDR3 sequence is 15 residues long. Looked up from germline, CDR1 is SGHTA and CDR2 is FQGNSA. V was pared by 5 bases and J by 2 bases, with 5 bases of the junction left unmatched. This CDR3 reads CASSLHSGGAYEQYF. In DNA, the CDR3 is TGTGCCAGCAGCCTACATAGCGGGGGGGCCTACGAGCAGTACTTC.

This rearrangement joins TRBV4-2 to TRBJ1-1; possible D gene TRBD1, 5 bases. V lost 4 bases and J lost 0, with 12 bases in between. The germline V gene encodes CDR1 LGHNA and CDR2 YNFKEQ. This CDR3 is built from 15 residues. Written as DNA, the CDR3 is TGTGCCAGCAGCCTCACGACAGCCATGAACACTGAAGCTTTCTTT. Its translation is CASSLTTAMNTEAFF.

V and J are TRBV5-1 and TRBJ2-7, with a tentative D call TRBD1 (5 bases). Germline assignment: CDR1 SGHRS and CDR2 YFSETQ. Trimming removed 4 bases at V and 4 bases at J, with 12 bases between. The CDR3 length is 13 residues. The CDR3 sequence is CASSRPQGYEQYF. The CDR3 DNA reads as TGCGCCAGCAGCCGACCCCAGGGTTACGAGCAGTACTTC.

This clone was counted between two and nine times. V and J are TRBV9 and TRBJ2-5, with 10 bases lining up with TRBD1. Germline assignment: CDR1 SGDLS and CDR2 YYNGEE. The CDR3 loop spans 14 amino acids. V shed 3 bases, J shed 3 bases, and the junction held 2 bases outside the gene matches. The CDR3 sequence: CASSATGGKETQYF. The CDR3 DNA follows: TGTGCCAGCAGCGCGACAGGGGGCAAAGAGACCCAGTACTTC.

This clone came up a few times. The chain has TRBV7-2 and TRBJ1-6; TRBD1 agrees at 10 bases. CDR1 and CDR2 (germline): SGHTA, FQGNSA. V trimming: 4 bases; J trimming: 9 bases; junction bases outside the gene matches: 3. The CDR3 extends over 14 amino acids. In DNA, the CDR3 is TGTGCCAGCAGCTCCCGGGACAGGGGTTCACCCCTCCACTTT. Translating it yields CASSSRDRGSPLHF.

In this sample, this clone turned up a few times. This rearrangement joins TRBV4-2 to TRBJ2-7, with 11 bases identical to TRBD1. With V trimmed by 4 bases and J by 0 bases, 5 bases remained unmatched. Per germline, CDR1 LGHNA and CDR2 YNFKEQ. The CDR3 covers 16 residues. This CDR3 reads CASSPLGTGGSYEQYF. DNA of the CDR3: TGTGCCAGCAGCCCATTAGGGACAGGGGGCTCCTACGAGCAGTACTTC.

In its sample, this clone was seen a few times. The J gene is TRBJ2-5, the V gene TRBV7-9; 7 bases line up with TRBD2. Judging by the DNA end, TRBJ2-7 fits better; the J call may be wrong. CDR1 SEHNR and CDR2 FQNEAQ come from the germline V gene (reference sequence). This CDR3 contains 16 residues. This CDR3 is CASSLLRDGSGDEQYF. In DNA, the CDR3 is TGTGCCAGCAGCCTACTTAGGGATGGGAGCGGGGACGAGCAGTACTTC.

This clone was observed a handful of times. The gene calls are TRBV30 and TRBJ2-3; D not resolved. The germline CDR1 and CDR2 sequences are GTSNPN and SVGIG (reference sequence). The CDR3 spans 14 residues. Trimming pared 3 bases from V and 3 bases from J, leaving 13 bases between. The CDR3 region is CAWRVGSKTDTQYF. The CDR3 DNA reads as TGTGCCTGGAGGGTGGGGTCAAAAACAGATACGCAGTATTTT.

The genes are TRBV4-1 and TRBJ1-2; D gene uncertain. Germline-derived CDR1 and CDR2 are MGHRA and YSYEKL. V dropped 2 bases and J dropped 3 bases, with 16 bases sitting between them. This CDR3 is built from 16 residues. DNA of the CDR3: TGCGCCAGCAGCCAACCTATTGACCGGCCGGACTATGGCTACACCTTC. It yields the protein CASSQPIDRPDYGYTF.